Reported below is one T cell receptor (beta chain). Its target is unknown. This sample was taken from a study of T cell responses to AZD1222 COVID-19 vaccine. General study findings and limits: The donors showed a predominance of white British ancestry and of females, with possible underestimation of clonal diversity. Of the AZD1222 recipients, only 5 or 6 were seropositive at baseline. Unmutated variant regions are reportedly the target of nearly half of TCRs that are spike-specific. Researchers took repertoire samples only after the peak T cell response had come.

The method was immunoSEQ multiplex PCR; TCRdb's version includes in-frame clones alone and lacks a portion of them. This repertoire shows under 200,000 clones, approximately 90% found once; its top ten account for approximately 4%. The V segment lost 7 bases and the J segment 7 bases; nucleotides outside the gene matches: 12. Germline lookup yields CDR1 SGHTA and CDR2 FQGNSA. The CDR3 sequence is 15 residues long. Sequenced here: peripheral blood, sampled 28 days after the second dose of the MenACWY control vaccine. The clonotype was recovered from an adult who received the MenACWY meningococcal vaccine as a control. This sequence joins TRBV7-2 and TRBJ1-5, with 8 bases that match TRBD1. The CDR3 protein is CASTLVTGGEQPQHF. Here the CDR3 DNA reads TGTGCCAGCACCCTGGTTACAGGGGGGGAGCAGCCCCAGCATTTT.